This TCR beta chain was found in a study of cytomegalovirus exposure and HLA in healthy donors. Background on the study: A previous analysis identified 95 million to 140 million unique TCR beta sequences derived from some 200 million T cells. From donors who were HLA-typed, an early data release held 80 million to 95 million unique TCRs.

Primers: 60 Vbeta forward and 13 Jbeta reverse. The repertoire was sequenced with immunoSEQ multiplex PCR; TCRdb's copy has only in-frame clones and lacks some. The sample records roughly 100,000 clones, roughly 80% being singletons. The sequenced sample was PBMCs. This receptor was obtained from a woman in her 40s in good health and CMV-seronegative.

The DNA for the CDR3 is TGTGCCAGCAGCTCGGGGGACTATGGCTACACCTTC. As protein: CASSSGDYGYTF. This chain joins TRBV6-5 and TRBJ1-2; D perhaps matches TRBD1 (5 bases). Germline CDR1 and CDR2: MNHEY and SVGAGI. V gave up 6 bases and J gave up 3 bases, with 8 bases separating them. The CDR3 is 12 amino acids.